This entry features one T cell receptor (beta chain) sequence. Measured with immunoSEQ multiplex PCR; TCRdb has only the in-frame clones, and not every one. The table shows some 78,000 clones, with roughly 95% occurring only once. Germline lookup yields CDR1 SEHNR and CDR2 FQNEAQ (reference sequence). Trimming left V 11 bases short and J 3 bases short, with 22 bases between. CDR3 size: 15 residues. This specimen comes from a study of cytomegalovirus exposure and HLA in healthy donors. Study context: In a later analysis, it was reported that the 90 to 150 validation repertoires had been produced on the same platform as the 500 to 750 repertoires belonging to the first cohort.

Sequencing input: PBMCs. The rearrangement uses TRBV7-9 and TRBJ1-1; weak D call: TRBD1 (5 bases). The TCR was taken from a man aged 18 to 30 in good health and CMV-seropositive. As DNA, the CDR3 is TGTGCCTGCCGGGGGGGTTGGGGAAGTGACACTGAAGCTTTCTTT. Translating gives CACRGGWGSDTEAFF.